This T cell receptor (beta chain) was identified during a study of shared T cell receptors in the human thymus. Produced via immunoSEQ multiplex PCR; TCRdb's table is partial and in-frame only. The sample gives some 700,000 clones, over 75% of which show up once; roughly 0.01% is in the top ten. The CDR3 covers 12 residues. Deletions cut 1 base from V and 7 bases from J, with 10 bases between. Germline V CDR1 and CDR2: SQVTM, ANQGSEA. The same specimen was also included in a second study, on human thymus T cells. That study adds: Donation came from healthy Finnish infants having corrective surgery for congenital heart defects.

The chain joins TRBV29-1 to TRBJ1-2; D is possibly TRBD1 (5 bases). The receptor was isolated from a girl under three years old with a congenital heart defect. The sequenced sample was thymocytes. The chain's CDR3 is CSVEAKRGGYTF. CDR3 coding DNA: TGCAGCGTTGAAGCCAAAAGGGGTGGCTACACCTTC.